This paragraph reports one T cell receptor beta chain. What it binds is unknown. Time point defined: cycle 4 day 1 (C4D1), after five to seven weeks of nivolumab. Each patient's relapse followed autologous stem cell transplantation, and brentuximab vedotin exposure varied. V was shortened by 2 bases and J by 4 bases, with 8 bases between the two germline ends. The germline V gene encodes CDR1 MDHEN and CDR2 SYDVKM. There are 13 residues in the CDR3. This entry comes from a study of PD-1 blockade in classical Hodgkin lymphoma. Notes on the study in general: Relapsed/refractory patients reportedly had lower baseline diversity than newly diagnosed patients. Repertoire differences have undefined causes, possibly disease activity or prior therapy. Patients who initiated nivolumab within 1 year of ASCT were excluded.

The assay was immunoSEQ multiplex PCR, and TCRdb's table has in-frame clones only and misses some. The table records tens of thousands of clones, roughly 78% of them present only once. The genes are TRBV28 and TRBJ1-2; maybe TRBD1 (5 bases). Material: peripheral blood mononuclear cells (PBMCs), obtained before the fourth cycle of nivolumab. The receptor's source is a human donor with classical Hodgkin lymphoma. In nucleotides, the CDR3 is TGTGCCAGCAGTTTAAGGCAGGGCTATGGCTACACCTTC. It codes for CASSLRQGYGYTF.